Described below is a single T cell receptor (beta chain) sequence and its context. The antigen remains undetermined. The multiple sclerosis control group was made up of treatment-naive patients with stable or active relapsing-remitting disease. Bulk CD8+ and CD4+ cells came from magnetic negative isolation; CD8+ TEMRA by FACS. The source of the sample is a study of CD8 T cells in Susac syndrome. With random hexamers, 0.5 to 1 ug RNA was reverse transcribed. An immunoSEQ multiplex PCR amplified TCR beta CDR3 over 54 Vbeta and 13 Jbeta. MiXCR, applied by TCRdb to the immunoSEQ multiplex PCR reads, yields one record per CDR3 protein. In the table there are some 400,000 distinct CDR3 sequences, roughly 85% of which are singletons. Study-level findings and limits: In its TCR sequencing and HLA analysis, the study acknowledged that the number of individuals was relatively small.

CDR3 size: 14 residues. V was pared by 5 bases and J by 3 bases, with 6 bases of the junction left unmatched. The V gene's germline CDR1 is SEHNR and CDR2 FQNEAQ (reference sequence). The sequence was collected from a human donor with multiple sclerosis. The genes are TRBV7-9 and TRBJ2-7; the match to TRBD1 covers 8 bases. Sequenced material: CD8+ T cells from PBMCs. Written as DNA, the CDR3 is TGTGCCAGCAGCGATGGACAGGGCGGCTACGAGCAGTACTTC. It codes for CASSDGQGGYEQYF.